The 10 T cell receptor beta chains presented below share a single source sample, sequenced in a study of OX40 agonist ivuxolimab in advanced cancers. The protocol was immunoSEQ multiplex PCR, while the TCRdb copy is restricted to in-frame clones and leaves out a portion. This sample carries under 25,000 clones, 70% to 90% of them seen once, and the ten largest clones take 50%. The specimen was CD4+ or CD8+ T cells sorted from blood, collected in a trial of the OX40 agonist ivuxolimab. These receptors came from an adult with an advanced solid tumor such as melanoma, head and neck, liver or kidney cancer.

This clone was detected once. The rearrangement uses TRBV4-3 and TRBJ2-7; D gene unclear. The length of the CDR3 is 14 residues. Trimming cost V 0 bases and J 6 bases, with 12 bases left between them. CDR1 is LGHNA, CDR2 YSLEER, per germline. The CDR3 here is CASSQENSSGEQYF. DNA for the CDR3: TGCGCCAGCAGCCAAGAGAACTCATCAGGCGAGCAGTACTTC.

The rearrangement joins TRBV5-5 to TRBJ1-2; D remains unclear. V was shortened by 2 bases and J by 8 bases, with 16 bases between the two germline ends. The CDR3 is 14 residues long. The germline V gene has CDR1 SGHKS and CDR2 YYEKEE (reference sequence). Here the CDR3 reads CASSLAQQVSGYTF. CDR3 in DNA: TGTGCCAGCAGCTTAGCCCAGCAGGTTTCCGGCTACACCTTC.

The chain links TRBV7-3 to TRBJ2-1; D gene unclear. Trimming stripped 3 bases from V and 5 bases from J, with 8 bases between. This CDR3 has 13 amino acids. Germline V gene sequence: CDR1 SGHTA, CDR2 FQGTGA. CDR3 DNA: TGTGCCAGCAGCTTCAAACCCGACAATGAGCAGTTCTTC. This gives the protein CASSFKPDNEQFF.

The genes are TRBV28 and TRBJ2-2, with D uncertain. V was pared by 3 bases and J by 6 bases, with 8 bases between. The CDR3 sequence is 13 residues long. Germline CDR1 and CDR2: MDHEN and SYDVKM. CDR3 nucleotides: TGTGCCAGCAGTTTTTATTATGCCGGGGAGCTGTTTTTT. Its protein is CASSFYYAGELFF.

CDR3 coding DNA: TGCGCCAGCAGCCAAGAATTGGGACTGGGTTACAATGAGCAGTTCTTC. Amino acids: CASSQELGLGYNEQFF. The rearrangement joins TRBV4-1 to TRBJ2-1; D is possibly TRBD2 (6 bases). CDR1 and CDR2 from the germline V gene are MGHRA and YSYEKL. The ends were cut back, 0 bases at V and 4 bases at J, with 13 bases in the middle. This CDR3 comprises 16 residues.

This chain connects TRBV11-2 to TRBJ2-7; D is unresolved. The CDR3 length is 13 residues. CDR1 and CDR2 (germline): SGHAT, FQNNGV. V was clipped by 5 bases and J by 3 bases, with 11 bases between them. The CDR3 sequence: CASSPSTGYEQYF. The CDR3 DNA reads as TGTGCCAGCAGCCCTTCGACCGGCTACGAGCAGTACTTC.

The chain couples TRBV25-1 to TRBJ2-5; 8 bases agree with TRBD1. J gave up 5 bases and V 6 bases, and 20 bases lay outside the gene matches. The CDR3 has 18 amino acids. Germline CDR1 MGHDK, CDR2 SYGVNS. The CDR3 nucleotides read TGTGCCAGCAGCCTCCGGGACAGGTTAACGGGAGTAGACGAGACCCAGTACTTC. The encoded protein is CASSLRDRLTGVDETQYF.

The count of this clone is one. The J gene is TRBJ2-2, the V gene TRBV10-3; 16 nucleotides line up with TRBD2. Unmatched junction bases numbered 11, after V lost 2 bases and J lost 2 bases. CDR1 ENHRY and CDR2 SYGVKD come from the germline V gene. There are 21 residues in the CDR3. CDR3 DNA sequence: TGTGCCATCAGTGAGCCGGGACTAGCGGGAGGGATGAAATTTAACACCGGGGAGCTGTTTTTT. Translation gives CAISEPGLAGGMKFNTGELFF.

The CDR3 coding sequence is TGTGCCAGCAGCGTAGGGTCTAGCGGGAGGTCAGATACGCAGTATTTT. This codes for CASSVGSSGRSDTQYF. The rearrangement uses TRBV9 and TRBJ2-3; 11 bases line up with TRBD2. The CDR3 contains 16 residues. Germline V lookup: CDR1 SGDLS, CDR2 YYNGEE. V gave up 0 bases and J gave up 4 bases; unmatched junction bases: 4.

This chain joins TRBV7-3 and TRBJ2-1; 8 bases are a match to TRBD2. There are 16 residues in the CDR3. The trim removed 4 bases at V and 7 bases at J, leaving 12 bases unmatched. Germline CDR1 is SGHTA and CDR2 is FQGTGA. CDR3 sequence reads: CASSSTPTSAGNEQFF. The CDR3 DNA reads TGTGCCAGCAGCTCCACCCCGACTAGCGCTGGGAATGAGCAGTTCTTC.